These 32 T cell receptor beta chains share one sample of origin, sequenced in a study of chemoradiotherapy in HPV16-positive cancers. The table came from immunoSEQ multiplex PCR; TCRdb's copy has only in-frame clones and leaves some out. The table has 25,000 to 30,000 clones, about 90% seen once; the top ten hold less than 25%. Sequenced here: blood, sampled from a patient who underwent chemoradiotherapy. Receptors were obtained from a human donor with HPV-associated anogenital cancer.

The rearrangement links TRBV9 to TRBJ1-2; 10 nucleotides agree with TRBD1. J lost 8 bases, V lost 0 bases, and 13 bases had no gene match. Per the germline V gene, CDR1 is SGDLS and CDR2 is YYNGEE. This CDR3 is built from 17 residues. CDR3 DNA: TGTGCCAGCAGCGTAGATTTATTGGGACAGGGGATTGGCGGCTACACCTTC. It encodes CASSVDLLGQGIGGYTF.

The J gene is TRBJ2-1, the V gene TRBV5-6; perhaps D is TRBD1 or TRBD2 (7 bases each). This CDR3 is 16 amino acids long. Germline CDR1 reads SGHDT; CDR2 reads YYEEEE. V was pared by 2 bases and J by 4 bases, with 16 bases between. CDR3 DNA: TGTGCCAGCAGCTTACAGGGAGCGGGACAGTACAATGAGCAGTTCTTC. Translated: CASSLQGAGQYNEQFF. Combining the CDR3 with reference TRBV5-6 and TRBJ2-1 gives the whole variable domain DAGVTQSPTHLIKTRGQQVTLRCSPKSGHDTVSWYQQALGQGPQFIFQYYEEEERQRGNFPDRFSGHQFPNYSSELNVNALLLGDSALYLCASSLQGAGQYNEQFFGPGTRLTVL.

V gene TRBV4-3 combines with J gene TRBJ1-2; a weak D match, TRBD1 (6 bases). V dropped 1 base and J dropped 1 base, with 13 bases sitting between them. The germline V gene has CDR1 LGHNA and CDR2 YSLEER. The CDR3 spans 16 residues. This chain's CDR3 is CASSQGAQGHNYGYTF. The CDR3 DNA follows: TGCGCCAGCAGCCAAGGGGCCCAGGGGCATAACTATGGCTACACCTTC.

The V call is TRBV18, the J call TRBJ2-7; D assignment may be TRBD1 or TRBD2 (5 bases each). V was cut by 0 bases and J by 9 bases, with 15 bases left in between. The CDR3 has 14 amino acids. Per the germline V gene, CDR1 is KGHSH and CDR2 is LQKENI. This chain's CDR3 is CASSPPAGPQGQYF. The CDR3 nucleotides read TGTGCCAGCTCACCACCGGCGGGTCCCCAGGGGCAGTACTTC.

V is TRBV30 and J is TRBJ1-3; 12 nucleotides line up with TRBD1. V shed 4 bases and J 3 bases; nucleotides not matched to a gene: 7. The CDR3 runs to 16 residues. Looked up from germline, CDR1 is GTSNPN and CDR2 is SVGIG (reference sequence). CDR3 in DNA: TGTGCCTGGACAAGGGACAGGGGGCTCCTTGGAAACACCATATATTTT. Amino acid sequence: CAWTRDRGLLGNTIYF.

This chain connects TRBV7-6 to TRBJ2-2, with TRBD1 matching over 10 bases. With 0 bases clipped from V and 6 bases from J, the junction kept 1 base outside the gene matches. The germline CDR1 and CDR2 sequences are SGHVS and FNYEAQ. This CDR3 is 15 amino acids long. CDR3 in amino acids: CASSLAGTGAGELFF. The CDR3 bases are TGTGCCAGCAGCTTAGCCGGGACAGGGGCCGGGGAGCTGTTTTTT.

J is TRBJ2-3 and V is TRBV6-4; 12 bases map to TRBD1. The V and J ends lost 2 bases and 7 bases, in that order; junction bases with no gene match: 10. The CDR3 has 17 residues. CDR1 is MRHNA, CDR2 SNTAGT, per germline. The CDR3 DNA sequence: TGTGCCAGCAGTGACCGTCCGGGACAGGGGGCGCTTCATACGCAGTATTTT. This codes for CASSDRPGQGALHTQYF.

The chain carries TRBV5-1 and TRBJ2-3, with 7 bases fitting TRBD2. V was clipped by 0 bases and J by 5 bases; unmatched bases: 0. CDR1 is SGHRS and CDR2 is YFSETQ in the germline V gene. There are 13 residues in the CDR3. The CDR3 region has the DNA TGCGCCAGCAGCTTGGCGGGGGGAGATACGCAGTATTTT. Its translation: CASSLAGGDTQYF.

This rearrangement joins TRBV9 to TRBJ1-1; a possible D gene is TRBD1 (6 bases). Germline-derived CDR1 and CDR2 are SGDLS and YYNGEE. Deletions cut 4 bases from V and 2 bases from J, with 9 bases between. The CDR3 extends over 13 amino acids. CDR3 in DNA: TGTGCCAGCAGCACGGACAGAAACACTGAAGCTTTCTTT. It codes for CASSTDRNTEAFF.

Here the CDR3 DNA reads TGTGCCTGGAGAAGACTAGCGGGAGGGCACTCCGGGGAGCTGTTTTTT. Its translation is CAWRRLAGGHSGELFF. This chain joins TRBV30 and TRBJ2-2; 14 nucleotides align to TRBD2. CDR3 length: 16 amino acids. Germline V gene sequence: CDR1 GTSNPN, CDR2 SVGIG (reference sequence). J was trimmed by 6 bases and V by 3 bases; bases with no gene match: 6.

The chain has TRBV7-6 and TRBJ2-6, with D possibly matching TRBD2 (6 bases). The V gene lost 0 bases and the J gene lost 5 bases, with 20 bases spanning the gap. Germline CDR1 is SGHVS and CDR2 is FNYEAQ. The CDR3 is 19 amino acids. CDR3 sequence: CASSLAPPSATDRANVLTF. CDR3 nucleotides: TGTGCCAGCAGCTTAGCCCCACCTAGCGCCACCGATCGGGCCAACGTCCTGACTTTC.

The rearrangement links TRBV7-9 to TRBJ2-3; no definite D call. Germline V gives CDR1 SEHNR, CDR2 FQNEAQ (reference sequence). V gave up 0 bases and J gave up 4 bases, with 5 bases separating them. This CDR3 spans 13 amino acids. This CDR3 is CASSLAGSDTQYF. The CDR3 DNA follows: TGTGCCAGCAGCTTAGCTGGCTCAGATACGCAGTATTTT.

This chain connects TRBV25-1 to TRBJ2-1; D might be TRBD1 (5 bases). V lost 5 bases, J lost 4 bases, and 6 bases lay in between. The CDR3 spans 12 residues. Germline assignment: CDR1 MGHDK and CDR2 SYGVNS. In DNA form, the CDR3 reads TGTGCCAGCAGTAGACAGTACAATGAGCAGTTCTTC. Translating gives CASSRQYNEQFF. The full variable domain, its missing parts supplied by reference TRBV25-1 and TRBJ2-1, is EADIYQTPRYLVIGTGKKITLECSQTMGHDKMYWYQQDPGMELHLIHYSYGVNSTEKGDLSSESTVSRIRTEHFPLTLESARPSHTSQYLCASSRQYNEQFFGPGTRLTVL.

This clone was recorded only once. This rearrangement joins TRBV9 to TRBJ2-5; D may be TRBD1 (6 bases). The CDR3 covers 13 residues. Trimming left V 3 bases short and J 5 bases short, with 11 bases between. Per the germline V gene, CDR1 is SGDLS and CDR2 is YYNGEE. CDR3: CASSAGVEETQYF. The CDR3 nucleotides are TGTGCCAGCAGCGCAGGGGTAGAGGAGACCCAGTACTTC.

The CDR3 DNA reads TGTGCCAGCAGTTACCTGGGACAATCAACAGATACGCAGTATTTT. Translated: CASSYLGQSTDTQYF. The rearrangement links TRBV6-6 to TRBJ2-3; D is possibly TRBD1 (6 bases). CDR3 length: 15 residues. The germline V gene encodes CDR1 MNHNY and CDR2 SVGAGI (reference sequence). V was pared by 2 bases and J by 3 bases, with 12 bases between.

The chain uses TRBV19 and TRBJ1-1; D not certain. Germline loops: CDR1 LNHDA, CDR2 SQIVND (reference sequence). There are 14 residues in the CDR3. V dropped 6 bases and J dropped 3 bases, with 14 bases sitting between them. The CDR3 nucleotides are TGTGCCAGTAGCTACCTGGGGATCGACACTGAAGCTTTCTTT. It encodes CASSYLGIDTEAFF.

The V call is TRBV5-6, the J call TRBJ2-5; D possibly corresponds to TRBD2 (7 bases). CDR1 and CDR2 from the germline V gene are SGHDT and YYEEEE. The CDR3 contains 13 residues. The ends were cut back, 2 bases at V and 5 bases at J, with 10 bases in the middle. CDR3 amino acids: CASSLGGGETQYF. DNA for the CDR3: TGTGCCAGCAGCTTAGGGGGAGGGGAGACCCAGTACTTC. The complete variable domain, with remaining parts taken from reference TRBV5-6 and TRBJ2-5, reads DAGVTQSPTHLIKTRGQQVTLRCSPKSGHDTVSWYQQALGQGPQFIFQYYEEEERQRGNFPDRFSGHQFPNYSSELNVNALLLGDSALYLCASSLGGGETQYFGPGTRLLVL.

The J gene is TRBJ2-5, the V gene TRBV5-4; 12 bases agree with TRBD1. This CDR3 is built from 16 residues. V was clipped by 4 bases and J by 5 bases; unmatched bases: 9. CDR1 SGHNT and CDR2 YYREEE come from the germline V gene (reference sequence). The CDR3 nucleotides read TGTGCCAGCAGCCCGCCGGGACAGGGGGCAGGGGAGACCCAGTACTTC. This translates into CASSPPGQGAGETQYF.

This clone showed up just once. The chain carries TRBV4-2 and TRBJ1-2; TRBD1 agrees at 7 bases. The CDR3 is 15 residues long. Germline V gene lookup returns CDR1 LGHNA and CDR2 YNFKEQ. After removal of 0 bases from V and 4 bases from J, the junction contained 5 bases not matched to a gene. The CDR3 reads CASSQDRGLGYGYTF. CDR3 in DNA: TGTGCCAGCAGCCAAGATAGGGGGCTTGGCTATGGCTACACCTTC.

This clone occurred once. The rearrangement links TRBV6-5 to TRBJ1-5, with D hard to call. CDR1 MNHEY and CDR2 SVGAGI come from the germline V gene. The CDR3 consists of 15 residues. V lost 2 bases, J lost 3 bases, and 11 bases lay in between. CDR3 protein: CASSYTAYDNQPQHF. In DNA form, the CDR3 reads TGTGCCAGCAGTTACACTGCTTACGACAATCAGCCCCAGCATTTT.

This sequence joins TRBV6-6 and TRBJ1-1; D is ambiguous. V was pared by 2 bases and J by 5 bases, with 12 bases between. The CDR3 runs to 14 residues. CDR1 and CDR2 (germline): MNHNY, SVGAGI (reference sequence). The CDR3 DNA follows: TGTGCCAGCAGTTACGGGAGGGCTAGAACTGAAGCTTTCTTT. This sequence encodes CASSYGRARTEAFF.

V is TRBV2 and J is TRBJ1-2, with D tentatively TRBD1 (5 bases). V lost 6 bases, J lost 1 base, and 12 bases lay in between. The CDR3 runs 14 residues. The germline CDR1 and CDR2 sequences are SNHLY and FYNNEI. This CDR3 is CASRTDVFNYGYTF. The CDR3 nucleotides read TGTGCCAGCAGGACAGATGTTTTTAACTATGGCTACACCTTC. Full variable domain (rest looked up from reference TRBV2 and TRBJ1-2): EPEVTQTPSHQVTQMGQEVILRCVPISNHLYFYWYRQILGQKVEFLVSFYNNEISEKSEIFDDQFSVERPDGSNFTLKIRSTKLEDSAMYFCASRTDVFNYGYTFGSGTRLTVV.

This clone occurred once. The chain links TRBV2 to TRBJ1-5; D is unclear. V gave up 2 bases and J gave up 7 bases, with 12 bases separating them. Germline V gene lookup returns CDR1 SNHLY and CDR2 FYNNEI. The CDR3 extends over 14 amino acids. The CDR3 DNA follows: TGTGCCAGCAGTGAACAAGGGTCGGGCCAGCCCCAGCATTTT. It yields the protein CASSEQGSGQPQHF.

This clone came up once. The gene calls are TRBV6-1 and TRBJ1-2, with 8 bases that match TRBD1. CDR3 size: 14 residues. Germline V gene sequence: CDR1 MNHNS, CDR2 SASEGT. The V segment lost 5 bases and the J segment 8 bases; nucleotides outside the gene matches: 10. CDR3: CASSSTGALLGYTF. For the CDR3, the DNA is TGTGCCAGCAGTTCGACAGGGGCCTTGCTGGGCTACACCTTC.

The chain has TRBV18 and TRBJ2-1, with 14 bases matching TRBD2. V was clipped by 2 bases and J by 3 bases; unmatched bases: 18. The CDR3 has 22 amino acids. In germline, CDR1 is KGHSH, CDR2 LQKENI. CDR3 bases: TGTGCCAGCTCACCAACGACGTTATCCCCGACTAGCGGGAGGGCTAGCTACAATGAGCAGTTCTTC. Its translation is CASSPTTLSPTSGRASYNEQFF. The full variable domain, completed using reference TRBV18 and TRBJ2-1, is NAGVMQNPRHLVRRRGQEARLRCSPMKGHSHVYWYRQLPEEGLKFMVYLQKENIIDESGMPKERFSAEFPKEGPSILRIQQVVRGDSAAYFCASSPTTLSPTSGRASYNEQFFGPGTRLTVL.

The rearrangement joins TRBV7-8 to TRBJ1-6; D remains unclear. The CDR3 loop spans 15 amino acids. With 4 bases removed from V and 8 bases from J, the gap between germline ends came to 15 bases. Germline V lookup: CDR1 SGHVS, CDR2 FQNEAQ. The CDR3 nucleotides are TGTGCCAGCAGCTCAAGGGCGGGTACCGATTCACCCCTCCACTTT. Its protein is CASSSRAGTDSPLHF.

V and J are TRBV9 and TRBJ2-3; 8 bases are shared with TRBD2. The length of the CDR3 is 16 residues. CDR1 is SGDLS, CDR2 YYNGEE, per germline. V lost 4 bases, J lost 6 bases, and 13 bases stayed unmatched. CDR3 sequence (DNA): TGTGCCAGCAGCTCCCTCTGGGAACTAGCGGATGATACGCAGTATTTT. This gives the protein CASSSLWELADDTQYF.

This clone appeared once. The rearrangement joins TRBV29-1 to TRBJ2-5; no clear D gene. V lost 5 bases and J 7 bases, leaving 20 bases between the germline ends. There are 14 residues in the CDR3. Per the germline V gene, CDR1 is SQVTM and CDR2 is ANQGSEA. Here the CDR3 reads CSVYPGPASGTQYF. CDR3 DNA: TGCAGCGTTTATCCAGGACCTGCCTCCGGGACCCAGTACTTC.

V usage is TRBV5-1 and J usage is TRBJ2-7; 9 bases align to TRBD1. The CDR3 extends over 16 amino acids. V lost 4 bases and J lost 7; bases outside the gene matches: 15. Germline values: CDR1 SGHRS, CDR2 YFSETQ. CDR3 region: CASSLSGQGPPEEQYF. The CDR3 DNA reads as TGCGCCAGCAGCCTAAGTGGACAGGGGCCCCCGGAGGAGCAGTACTTC.

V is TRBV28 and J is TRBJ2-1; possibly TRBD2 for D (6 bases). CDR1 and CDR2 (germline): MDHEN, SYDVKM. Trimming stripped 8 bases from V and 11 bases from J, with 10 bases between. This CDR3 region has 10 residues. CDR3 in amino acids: CASLGGKQFF. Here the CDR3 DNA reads TGTGCCAGCCTCGGGGGAAAGCAGTTCTTC. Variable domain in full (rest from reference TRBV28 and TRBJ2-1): DVKVTQSSRYLVKRTGEKVFLECVQDMDHENMFWYRQDPGLGLRLIYFSYDVKMKEKGDIPEGYSVSREKKERFSLILESASTNQTSMYLCASLGGKQFFGPGTRLTVL.

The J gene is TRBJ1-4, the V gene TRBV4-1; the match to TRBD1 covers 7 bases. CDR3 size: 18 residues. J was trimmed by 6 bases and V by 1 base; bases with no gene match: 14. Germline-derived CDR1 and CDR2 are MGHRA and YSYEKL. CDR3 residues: CASSQGQGDQRWDEKLFF. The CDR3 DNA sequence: TGCGCCAGCAGCCAAGGACAGGGTGATCAGCGCTGGGATGAAAAACTGTTTTTT.

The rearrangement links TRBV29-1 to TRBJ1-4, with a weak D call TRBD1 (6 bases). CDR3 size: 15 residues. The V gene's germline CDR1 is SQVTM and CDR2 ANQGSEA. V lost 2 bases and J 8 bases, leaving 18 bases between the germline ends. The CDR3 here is CSVERFPRGGEKLFF. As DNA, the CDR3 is TGCAGCGTTGAACGCTTCCCCAGGGGAGGCGAAAAACTGTTTTTT.